The sequence of this T cell receptor (beta chain) was determined in a study of blood T cells in healthy people across ages. For every donor, a draw yielded around 10 milliliters of peripheral blood. With a J-beta primer mix and a sample-barcoded 5' primer, a second PCR ran about 7 to 12 cycles. TCRdb independently ran MiXCR on the 5' RACE reads; one entry per CDR3 protein. The table has 1 million or so distinct CDR3 sequences, around 45% seen once. V lost 5 bases to trimming and J lost 3 bases; unmatched junction nucleotides: 2. Germline loops: CDR1 DFQATT, CDR2 SNEGSKA (reference sequence). CDR3 length equals 13 residues. Study-level results: It was held that the diversity estimates obtained from one million T cells were underestimates.

In this sample, this clonotype turned up a few times. The antigen remains undetermined. Specimen: blood. V and J are TRBV20-1 and TRBJ2-5, with TRBD2 matching over 11 bases. This TCR derives from a woman aged 60-75 years in good health. The CDR3 region is CSAVAGGEETQYF. The CDR3 DNA reads as TGCAGTGCTGTAGCGGGAGGGGAAGAGACCCAGTACTTC.